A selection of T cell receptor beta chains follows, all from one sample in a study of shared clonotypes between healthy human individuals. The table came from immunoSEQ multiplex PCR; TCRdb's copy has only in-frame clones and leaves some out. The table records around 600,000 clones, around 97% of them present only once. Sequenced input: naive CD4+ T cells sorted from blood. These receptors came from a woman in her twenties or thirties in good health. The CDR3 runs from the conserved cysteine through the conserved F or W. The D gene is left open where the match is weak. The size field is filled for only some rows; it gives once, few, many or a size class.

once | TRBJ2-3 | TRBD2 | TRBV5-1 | TGCGCCAGCAGACCCCTCCTAGCGGGAGGGAGCACAGATACGCAGTATTTT | CASRPLLAGGSTDTQYF
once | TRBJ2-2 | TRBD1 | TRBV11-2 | TGTGCCAGCAGTAACCGGGACAGGAACACCGGGGAGCTGTTTTTT | CASSNRDRNTGELFF
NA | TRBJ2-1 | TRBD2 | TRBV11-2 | TGTGCCAGCAGCTTCAGAGCTAGCGGGAGACTCAATGAGCAGTTCTTC | CASSFRASGRLNEQFF
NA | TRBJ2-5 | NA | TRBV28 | TGTGCCAGCAGTACACGACAGATTCGCCAAGAGACCCAGTACTTC | CASSTRQIRQETQYF
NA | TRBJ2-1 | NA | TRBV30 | TGTGCCTCTAATCCGGCCCTGGGATTGGAGCAGTTCTTC | CASNPALGLEQFF
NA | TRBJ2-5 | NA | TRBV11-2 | TGTGCCAGCACCATTAGGGCGGTAAGCCAAGAGACCCAGTACTTC | CASTIRAVSQETQYF
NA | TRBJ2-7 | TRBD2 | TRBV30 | TGTGCCTGGGTTAGCGGGAGCTCCTACGAGCAGTACTTC | CAWVSGSSYEQYF
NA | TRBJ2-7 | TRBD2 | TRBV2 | TGTGCCAGCAGAGAGCGGGATATATCCTACGAGCAGTACTTC | CASRERDISYEQYF
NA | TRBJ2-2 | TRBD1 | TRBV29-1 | TGCAGCGTTGCGGGACAGTACACCGGGGAGCTGTTTTTT | CSVAGQYTGELFF
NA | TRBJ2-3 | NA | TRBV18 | TGTGCCAGCTCGCCGCGCACAGATACGCAGTATTTT | CASSPRTDTQYF
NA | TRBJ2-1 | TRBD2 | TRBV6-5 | TGTGCCAGCAGGAGAAGCGGGAGGAACAATGAGCAGTTCTTC | CASRRSGRNNEQFF
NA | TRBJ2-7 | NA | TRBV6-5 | TGTGCCAGCAGTTACAGGGGCGAGCAGTACTTC | CASSYRGEQYF
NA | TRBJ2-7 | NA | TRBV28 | TGTGCCAGCACCTCCGGGGACTTAGCGGTTTCCTACGAGCAGTACTTC | CASTSGDLAVSYEQYF
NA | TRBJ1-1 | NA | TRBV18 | TGTGCCAGCTCACCGCTCTCAAGGGAGAACACTGAAGCTTTCTTT | CASSPLSRENTEAFF